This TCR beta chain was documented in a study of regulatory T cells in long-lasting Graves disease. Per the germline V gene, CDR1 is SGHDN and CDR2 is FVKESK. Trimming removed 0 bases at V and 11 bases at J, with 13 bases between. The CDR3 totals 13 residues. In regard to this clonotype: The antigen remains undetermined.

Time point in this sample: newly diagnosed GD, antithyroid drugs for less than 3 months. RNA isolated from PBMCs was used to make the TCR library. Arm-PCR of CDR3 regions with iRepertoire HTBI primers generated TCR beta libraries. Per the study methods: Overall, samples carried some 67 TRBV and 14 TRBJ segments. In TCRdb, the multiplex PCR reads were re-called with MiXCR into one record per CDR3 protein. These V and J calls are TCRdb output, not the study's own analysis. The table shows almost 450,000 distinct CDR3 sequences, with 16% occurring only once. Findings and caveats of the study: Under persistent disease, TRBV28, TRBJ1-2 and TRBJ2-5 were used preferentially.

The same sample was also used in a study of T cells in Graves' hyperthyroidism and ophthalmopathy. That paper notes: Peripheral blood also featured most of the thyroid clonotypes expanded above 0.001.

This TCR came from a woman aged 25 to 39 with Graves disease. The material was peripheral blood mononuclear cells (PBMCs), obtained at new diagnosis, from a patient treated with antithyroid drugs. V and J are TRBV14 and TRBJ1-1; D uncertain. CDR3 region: CASSQDGARAAFF. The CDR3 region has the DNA TGTGCCAGCAGCCAAGATGGAGCCCGGGCGGCTTTCTTT. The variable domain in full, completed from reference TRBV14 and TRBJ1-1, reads EAGVTQFPSHSVIEKGQTVTLRCDPISGHDNLYWYRRVMGKEIKFLLHFVKESKQDESGMPNNRFLAERTGGTYSTLKVQPAELEDSGVYFCASSQDGARAAFFGQGTRLTVV.